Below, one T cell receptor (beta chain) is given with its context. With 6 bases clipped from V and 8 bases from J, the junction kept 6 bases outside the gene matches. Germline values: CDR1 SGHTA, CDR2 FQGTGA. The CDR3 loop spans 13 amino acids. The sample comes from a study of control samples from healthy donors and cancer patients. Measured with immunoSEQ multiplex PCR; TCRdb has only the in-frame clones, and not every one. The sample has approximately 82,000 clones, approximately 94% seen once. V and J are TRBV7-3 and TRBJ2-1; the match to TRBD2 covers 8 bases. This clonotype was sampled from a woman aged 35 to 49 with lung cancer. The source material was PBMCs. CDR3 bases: TGTGCCAGCAGGGGAGCGGGGGCGGATGAGCAGTTCTTC. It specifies CASRGAGADEQFF.